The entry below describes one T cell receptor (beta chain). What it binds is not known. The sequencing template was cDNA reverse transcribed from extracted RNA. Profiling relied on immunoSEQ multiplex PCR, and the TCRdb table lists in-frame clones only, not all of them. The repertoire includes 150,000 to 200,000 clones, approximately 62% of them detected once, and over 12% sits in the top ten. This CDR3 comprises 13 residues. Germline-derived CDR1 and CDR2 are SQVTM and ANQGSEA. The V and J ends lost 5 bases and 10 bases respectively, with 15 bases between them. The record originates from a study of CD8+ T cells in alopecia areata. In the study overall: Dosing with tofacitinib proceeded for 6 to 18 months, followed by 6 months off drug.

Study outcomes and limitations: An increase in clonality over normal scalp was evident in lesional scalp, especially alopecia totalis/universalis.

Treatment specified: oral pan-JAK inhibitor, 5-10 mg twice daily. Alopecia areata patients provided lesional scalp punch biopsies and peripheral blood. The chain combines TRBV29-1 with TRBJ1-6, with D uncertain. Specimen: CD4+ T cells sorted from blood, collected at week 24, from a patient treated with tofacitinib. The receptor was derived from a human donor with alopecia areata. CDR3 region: CSVSVHLGSPLHF. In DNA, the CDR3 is TGCAGCGTTTCGGTCCACCTGGGGTCACCCCTCCACTTT.